This is a list of T cell receptor beta chains from one sample in a study of CD8+CD57+ T cells in acquired aplastic anemia. MiXCR, run by TCRdb on the reads, gives a single entry per CDR3 protein. The sample records 200,000 to 250,000 distinct CDR3 sequences, roughly 33% being singletons. Sequenced input: sorted CD4+, CD8+, or CD8+CD57+ T cells (not recorded which) from PBMCs. The source is a human donor in good health, serving as a control. Each CDR3 is given with its conserved first and last residue. A D gene is named only where the DNA matches it firmly. Some rows mark clone size as missing; the rest say once, few, many or name a class of expanded clone.

V gene	clone size	D gene	J gene	CDR3 protein	CDR3 DNA
TRBV7-2	NA	NA	TRBJ1-1	CASIRGRDTEAFF	TGTGCCAGCATCCGGGGTAGGGACACTGAAGCTTTCTTT
TRBV7-2	NA	NA	TRBJ2-7	CASSLNSEQYF	TGTGCCAGCAGCTTAAACTCGGAGCAGTACTTC
TRBV30	many	NA	TRBJ1-1	CAWSGPGNTEAFF	TGTGCCTGGAGCGGGCCAGGAAACACTGAAGCTTTCTTT
TRBV25-1	NA	TRBD1	TRBJ2-3	CASRTGGSTDTQYF	TGTGCCAGCAGGACAGGGGGCTCCACAGATACGCAGTATTTT
TRBV28	NA	NA	TRBJ2-4	CASRTAAKNIQYF	TGTGCCAGCAGGACGGCAGCCAAAAACATTCAGTACTTC
TRBV2	NA	TRBD1	TRBJ1-5	CASRDRGGIGPYTNQPQHF	TGTGCCAGCAGAGACAGGGGAGGGATTGGTCCTTATACCAATCAGCCCCAGCATTTT
TRBV24-1	once	NA	TRBJ1-2	CATSDILYGYTF	TGTGCCACCAGTGATATACTCTATGGCTACACCTTC
TRBV30	NA	TRBD1	TRBJ2-1	CAWSRDSYNEQFF	TGTGCCTGGAGCCGGGACAGCTACAATGAGCAGTTCTTC
TRBV20-1	many	NA	TRBJ1-2	CSALFVGAHWDYGYTF	TGCAGTGCTCTCTTTGTAGGGGCTCATTGGGACTATGGCTACACCTTC
TRBV12-3/TRBV12-4	NA	TRBD1	TRBJ1-1	CASSQSQGRWNEAFF	TGTGCCAGCAGTCAATCACAGGGGCGGTGGAACGAAGCTTTCTTT
TRBV3-1	many	NA	TRBJ1-3	CASSQALGAGGNTIYF	TGTGCCAGCAGCCAAGCGTTGGGGGCCGGAGGAAACACCATATATTTT
TRBV19	NA	TRBD1	TRBJ1-3	CASSITGGQNTIYF	TGTGCCAGTAGTATAACAGGGGGACAAAACACCATATATTTT
TRBV7-2	many	NA	TRBJ1-1	CASSQQADAEAFF	TGTGCCAGCAGCCAACAGGCGGACGCTGAAGCTTTCTTT
TRBV7-9	NA	NA	TRBJ1-1	CASSSETAYTEAFF	TGTGCCAGCAGCTCTGAGACAGCGTACACTGAAGCTTTCTTT
TRBV2	many	NA	TRBJ2-3	CASTRTADTQYF	TGTGCCAGCACTAGAACTGCAGATACGCAGTATTTT
TRBV10-3	NA	TRBD1	TRBJ2-2	CAVTGGGELFF	TGTGCCGTCACAGGGGGCGGGGAGCTGTTTTTT
TRBV11-2	few	NA	TRBJ1-1	CASSLGLGRRNTEAFF	TGTGCCAGCAGCTTAGGACTAGGAAGAAGGAACACTGAAGCTTTCTTT
TRBV29-1	NA	TRBD2	TRBJ2-5	CSALGGLAGGETQYF	TGCAGCGCATTGGGCGGACTAGCGGGCGGGGAGACCCAGTACTTC
TRBV11-2	many	TRBD1	TRBJ1-5	CASSYKGQGAVGNQPQHF	TGTGCCAGCAGCTACAAAGGACAGGGGGCGGTTGGCAATCAGCCCCAGCATTTT
TRBV5-5	NA	NA	TRBJ1-1	CASSLSLSNTEAFF	TGTGCCAGCAGCTTAAGTCTCTCCAACACTGAAGCTTTCTTT
TRBV18	NA	NA	TRBJ1-5	CASSPQGLNQPQHF	TGTGCCAGCTCACCCCAGGGGCTCAATCAGCCCCAGCATTTT
TRBV7-2	many	TRBD1	TRBJ1-3	CASSRYDRGGNTIYF	TGTGCCAGCAGCCGATATGACAGGGGTGGAAACACCATATATTTT
TRBV2	many	NA	TRBJ1-2	CASSPRAGSGYTF	TGTGCCAGCAGTCCGCGGGCAGGGAGTGGCTACACCTTC
TRBV19	NA	TRBD1	TRBJ2-1	CASSKKRPGQGDNEQFF	TGTGCCAGTAGTAAGAAAAGACCGGGACAGGGGGACAATGAGCAGTTCTTC
TRBV12-3/TRBV12-4	many	NA	TRBJ1-2	CASSLQDYYGYTF	TGTGCCAGCAGTTTGCAGGACTACTATGGCTACACCTTC
TRBV19	NA	NA	TRBJ1-6	CASSIQANSPLHF	TGTGCCAGTAGTATCCAGGCGAATTCACCCCTCCACTTT
TRBV5-5	many	TRBD2	TRBJ2-7	CASSLGATSGRGEQYF	TGTGCCAGCAGCTTGGGTGCGACTAGCGGGAGGGGCGAGCAGTACTTC
TRBV29-1	NA	TRBD2	TRBJ2-3	CSDGTSSDTQYF	TGCAGCGATGGGACTAGTTCAGATACGCAGTATTTT
TRBV18	few	NA	TRBJ2-7	CASSRSASSYEQYF	TGTGCCAGCTCACGAAGCGCCTCATCCTACGAGCAGTACTTC
TRBV20-1	many	NA	TRBJ2-7	CSARDDDYEQYF	TGCAGTGCTAGAGATGATGACTACGAGCAGTACTTC
TRBV29-1	many	NA	TRBJ2-3	CSVDRDTQYF	TGCAGCGTTGATCGGGATACGCAGTATTTT